This T cell receptor (beta chain) was sequenced during a study of T cell changes during pregnancy in multiple sclerosis. The V and J ends lost 6 bases and 5 bases, in that order; junction bases with no gene match: 5. The CDR3 has 14 amino acids. Germline lookup yields CDR1 MNHEY and CDR2 SVGAGI. Produced via immunoSEQ multiplex PCR; TCRdb's table is partial and in-frame only. There are tens of thousands of clones in the sample; about nine tenths occur only once, and roughly 0.7% lies in the top ten. The receptor was derived from a female donor with multiple sclerosis, enrolled in a pregnancy study. The input for sequencing was CD4+ T cells from peripheral blood mononuclear cells, taken in the first trimester of pregnancy. This rearrangement joins TRBV6-5 to TRBJ2-1, with 9 bases identical to TRBD1. The CDR3 loop is CASSRDRGDNEQFF. In nucleotides, the CDR3 is TGTGCCAGCAGCCGAGACAGGGGGGACAATGAGCAGTTCTTC.